A selection of T cell receptor beta chains follows, all from one sample in a study of blood T cell repertoires in COVID-19. The repertoire was sequenced with immunoSEQ multiplex PCR; TCRdb's copy has only in-frame clones and lacks some. The table includes nearly 60,000 clones, 90% detected once. Source material: peripheral blood. These receptor sequences come from a man in his fifties or sixties with active COVID-19. CDR3s include the opening cysteine and the closing phenylalanine or tryptophan. The D gene is left open where the match is weak. The size of a clone is reported for some rows only, either as once, few or many, or as a class for expanded clones.

clone_size | j_call | d_call | v_call | cdr3_aa | cdr3_nt
- | TRBJ2-3 | - | TRBV11-2 | CASRGGSDTQYF | TGTGCCAGCAGGGGGGGATCAGATACGCAGTATTTT
- | TRBJ2-2 | - | TRBV10-1 | CASSDRVTGELFF | TGCGCCAGCAGTGATCGGGTCACCGGGGAGCTGTTTTTT
- | TRBJ1-2 | - | TRBV4-3 | CASSPDSTSYGYTF | TGCGCCAGCAGCCCGGACAGTACAAGCTATGGCTACACCTTC
- | TRBJ2-6 | - | TRBV5-1 | CASSLVVSGANVLTF | TGCGCCAGCAGCTTGGTAGTCTCTGGGGCCAACGTCCTGACTTTC
- | TRBJ1-2 | TRBD1 | TRBV5-4 | CASSLKGQGSGYTF | TGTGCCAGCAGCTTAAAGGGACAGGGGTCGGGCTACACCTTC
once | TRBJ2-2 | - | TRBV7-2 | CASSLVTGFTGELFF | TGTGCCAGCAGCTTAGTGACAGGCTTCACCGGGGAGCTGTTTTTT
- | TRBJ1-2 | - | TRBV28 | CASSLADIGYTF | TGTGCCAGCAGTCTGGCCGACATCGGCTACACCTTC
- | TRBJ1-2 | TRBD1 | TRBV12-5 | CASGSKDRLYGYTF | TGTGCTAGTGGATCCAAGGACAGGCTCTATGGCTACACCTTC
few | TRBJ1-2 | - | TRBV30 | CAWSVFGAGGQGYTF | TGTGCCTGGAGTGTATTTGGTGCGGGGGGCCAAGGCTACACCTTC
- | TRBJ2-1 | TRBD1 | TRBV12-3/TRBV12-4 | CASSLGTGDEQFF | TGTGCCAGCAGCCTAGGGACAGGGGATGAGCAGTTCTTC